A selection of T cell receptor beta chains follows, all from one sample in a study of regulatory T cells in long-lasting Graves disease. Each CDR3 protein is one row after TCRdb ran MiXCR on the multiplex PCR reads. The sample carries 390,000 or so distinct CDR3 sequences, over 9.5% recorded once. This sample was also put to use in a study of T cells in Graves' hyperthyroidism and ophthalmopathy.

The sample consisted of peripheral blood mononuclear cells (PBMCs), taken at new diagnosis, from a patient treated with antithyroid drugs. The receptors shown here come from a woman aged 18-35 years with Graves disease. Both conserved end residues are part of each CDR3. A D gene is named only where the DNA matches it firmly. Only part of the rows carry a size: once, few, many, or a class if the clone is expanded.

>many|-|TRBV4-1|TRBJ2-1
TGTGCCAGCAGCCAAGAAGGGGGGTCCTACAATGAGCAGTTCTTC
CASSQEGGSYNEQFF
>many|-|TRBV28|TRBJ2-5
TGTGCCAGCAGTTTCCGGGGAGTGCGAGAGACCCAGTACTTC
CASSFRGVRETQYF
>-|TRBD2|TRBV5-5|TRBJ2-1
TGTGCCAGCATCCCGCCAGCGGGAGGGTACAATGAGCAGTTCTTC
CASIPPAGGYNEQFF
>many|-|TRBV2|TRBJ2-7
TGTGCCAGCGCCCTCCTGCTCTCCTACGTGGAGCAGTACTTC
CASALLLSYVEQYF
>few|TRBD1|TRBV18|TRBJ2-1
TGTGCCAGCTCGCAACGATTCGGGGACAGGAGCTTTCTTGGTGAGCAGTTCTTC
CASSQRFGDRSFLGEQFF
>many|-|TRBV20-1|TRBJ2-7
TGCAGTGCTAGCGGGTTAGGGTCTTTCTACGAGCAGTACTTC
CSASGLGSFYEQYF
>-|-|TRBV29-1|TRBJ2-7
TGCAGCGTTGAGTACGGGGCCGACGAGCAGTACTTC
CSVEYGADEQYF
>many|-|TRBV6-5|TRBJ2-7
TGTGCCAGCAGTTACTCTTCGGCGGAGGGAGAGGACGAGCAGTACTTC
CASSYSSAEGEDEQYF
>many|-|TRBV19|TRBJ2-3
TGTGCCAGTAAAGAAGATGGCACAGATACGCAGTATTTT
CASKEDGTDTQYF
>many|-|TRBV19|TRBJ1-1
TGTGCCAGTAGCTGGAGGGGCTTCGAAGCTTTCTTT
CASSWRGFEAFF
>many|TRBD1|TRBV29-1|TRBJ1-2
TGCAGCGTTGTCGGGACAGGCCAATATGGCTACACCTTC
CSVVGTGQYGYTF
>many|-|TRBV27|TRBJ1-1
TGTGCCAGCAGTTACACCGGTAGAACTGAAGCTTTCTTT
CASSYTGRTEAFF
>many|-|TRBV3-1|TRBJ2-1
TGTGCCAGCAGCAACCGAGGATTGAGCTCCTACAATGAGCAGTTCTTC
CASSNRGLSSYNEQFF
>many|TRBD1|TRBV20-1|TRBJ1-5
TGCAGTGCTGAACAGGGGGGGAATCAGCCCCAGCATTTT
CSAEQGGNQPQHF
>-|-|TRBV20-1|TRBJ2-1
TGCAGTGCTAGAGTCCCTGGGGCGTTCTCATACAATGAGCAGTTCTTC
CSARVPGAFSYNEQFF
>many|TRBD1|TRBV30|TRBJ1-4
TGTGCCTGGCTCCCCCAGGGGGCCACAAAACTGTTTTTT
CAWLPQGATKLFF
>-|TRBD2|TRBV20-1|TRBJ2-3
TGCAGGGGGAGGGATGAGGATACGCAGTATTTT
CRGRDEDTQYF
>many|-|TRBV2|TRBJ2-2
TGTGCCAGAGGTCAGTTAGGGGCCGCGAACACCGGGGAGCTGTTTTTT
CARGQLGAANTGELFF
>few|-|TRBV5-1|TRBJ2-7
TGCGCCAGCAGCTCCGGAGGAAGCTACGAGCAGTACTTC
CASSSGGSYEQYF
>-|TRBD2|TRBV20-1|TRBJ2-7
TGCAGTGCTACGAAAGGGACTAGCGGGAGAGTACCCTACGAGCAGTACTTC
CSATKGTSGRVPYEQYF
>many|-|TRBV27|TRBJ1-2
TGTGCCGGCAGGCCCGGGAGGCCCAAACTCTATGGCTACACCTTC
CAGRPGRPKLYGYTF
>few|-|TRBV20-1|TRBJ1-5
TGCAGTGCTAGAGTTCGGGGCGCTTACAGCAATCAGCCCCAGCATTTT
CSARVRGAYSNQPQHF
>many|-|TRBV20-1|TRBJ1-3
TGCAGTGCTAGGTCCCTCACCTTAAAGACAGCCGAGGCTGGAAACACCATATATTTT
CSARSLTLKTAEAGNTIYF
>-|-|TRBV19|TRBJ2-3
TGTGCCACAAAAAGCCGGCCCCACACAGATACGCAGTATTTT
CATKSRPHTDTQYF
>few|-|TRBV27|TRBJ1-5
TGTGCCAGCAGTTACAAAGGGGCCCATCAGCCCCAGCATTTT
CASSYKGAHQPQHF
>many|-|TRBV11-3|TRBJ2-1
TGTGCCAGCAGCTTAGATTCCGATAACTACAATGAGCAGTTCTTC
CASSLDSDNYNEQFF
>many|-|TRBV7-9|TRBJ1-2
TGTGCCAGCAGCTGGGTACCGGATGGCTACACCTTC
CASSWVPDGYTF
>-|-|TRBV14|TRBJ2-1
TGTGCCAGCAGCCAATGGCAAAGCGTCCGGGTTAATGAGCAGTTCTTC
CASSQWQSVRVNEQFF
>many|TRBD2|TRBV6-1|TRBJ2-7
TGTGCCAGCAGAGGGACTAGCGGGAGGGGCTACGAGCAGTACTTC
CASRGTSGRGYEQYF
>many|-|TRBV2|TRBJ1-1
TGTGCCAGCATAGTGGGCGAAGCTTTCTTT
CASIVGEAFF
>many|-|TRBV5-4|TRBJ2-3
TGTGCCAGCAGCTCAAAACTAGGGCAGAATACGCAGTATTTT
CASSSKLGQNTQYF
>many|TRBD1|TRBV12-3/TRBV12-4|TRBJ2-7
TGTGCCAGCACGACAGGGGGGCCCTACGAGCAGTACTTC
CASTTGGPYEQYF
>-|TRBD1|TRBV12-3/TRBV12-4|TRBJ1-5
TGTGCCAGCAGCAAACAGGGGGTTCAGCCCCAGCATTTT
CASSKQGVQPQHF
>-|TRBD1|TRBV9|TRBJ1-2
TGTGCCAGCACACCGTGGACAGGGGCCAACTATGGCTACACCTTC
CASTPWTGANYGYTF
>many|TRBD2|TRBV29-1|TRBJ2-3
TGCAGCGGTGGGCCCGTATTTGAGCGGGAGGGGGATACGCAGTATTTT
CSGGPVFEREGDTQYF
>-|TRBD2|TRBV3-1|TRBJ2-2
TGTGCCAGCAGCCAAGGTGTAGCGGGAGAGCGAACCGGGGAGCTGTTTTTT
CASSQGVAGERTGELFF
>-|TRBD1|TRBV19|TRBJ1-2
TGTGCCAGTAGTACATCCAACCTCGGGACAGGGAAGGACTATGGCTACACCTTC
CASSTSNLGTGKDYGYTF
>few|-|TRBV20-1|TRBJ1-5
TGCAGTGCTAGTGTGAAGCGGAGCAATCAGCCCCAGCATTTT
CSASVKRSNQPQHF
>few|-|TRBV6-1|TRBJ2-5
TGTGCCAGCATGATAGCGCGGTACCAAGAGACCCAGTACTTC
CASMIARYQETQYF
>many|-|TRBV30|TRBJ2-1
TGTGCCTGGAGTGTATCGGATTTTGCTGAGCAGTTCTTC
CAWSVSDFAEQFF
>-|TRBD1|TRBV19|TRBJ1-5
TGTGCCAGTAGGGTGGGGGACAGCCATGATCAGCCCCAGCATTTT
CASRVGDSHDQPQHF
>many|TRBD2|TRBV7-7|TRBJ2-1
TGTGCTAGCAGCCCCGAGGCTAGCGGGGGTCCCCCCTACACGAATGAGCAGTTCTTC
CASSPEASGGPPYTNEQFF
>many|TRBD2|TRBV6-2/TRBV6-3|TRBJ2-1
TGTGCCAGCAGTTACATAGCGGGGTTTGGAAATGAGCAGTTCTTC
CASSYIAGFGNEQFF
>-|-|TRBV6-5|TRBJ1-1
TGTGCCAGCAGTTACTCGGGGGGCGCGGTCGACACTGAAGCTTTCTTT
CASSYSGGAVDTEAFF
>few|TRBD2|TRBV12-3/TRBV12-4|TRBJ2-1
TGTGCCAGCAAAGTTCCGGGAGGGAGGATTGAGCAGTTCTTC
CASKVPGGRIEQFF